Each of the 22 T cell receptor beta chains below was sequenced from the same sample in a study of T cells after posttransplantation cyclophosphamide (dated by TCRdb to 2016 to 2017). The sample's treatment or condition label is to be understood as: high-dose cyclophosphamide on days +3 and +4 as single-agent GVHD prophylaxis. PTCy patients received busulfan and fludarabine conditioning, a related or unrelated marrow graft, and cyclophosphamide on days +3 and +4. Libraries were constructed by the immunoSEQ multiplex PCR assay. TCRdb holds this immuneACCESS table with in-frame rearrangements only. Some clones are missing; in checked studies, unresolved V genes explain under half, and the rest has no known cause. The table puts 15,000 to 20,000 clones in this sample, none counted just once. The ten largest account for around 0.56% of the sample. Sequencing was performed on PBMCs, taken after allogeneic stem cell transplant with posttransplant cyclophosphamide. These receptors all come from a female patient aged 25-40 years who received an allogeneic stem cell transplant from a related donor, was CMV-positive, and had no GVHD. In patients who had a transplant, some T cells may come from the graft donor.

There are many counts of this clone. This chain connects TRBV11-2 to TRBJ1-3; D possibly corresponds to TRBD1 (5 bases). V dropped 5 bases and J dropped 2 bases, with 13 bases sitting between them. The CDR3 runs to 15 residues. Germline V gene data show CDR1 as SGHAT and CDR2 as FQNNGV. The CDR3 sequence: CASSPRRGAGNTIYF. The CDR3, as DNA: TGTGCCAGCAGCCCCCGTCGGGGGGCTGGAAACACCATATATTTT.

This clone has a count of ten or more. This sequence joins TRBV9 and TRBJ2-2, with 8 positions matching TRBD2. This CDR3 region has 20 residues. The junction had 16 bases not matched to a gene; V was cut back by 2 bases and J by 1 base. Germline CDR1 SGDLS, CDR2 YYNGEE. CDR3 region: CASSVRTPGRGTRNTGELFF. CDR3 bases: TGTGCCAGCAGCGTCAGGACACCCGGCCGTGGGACTAGGAACACCGGGGAGCTGTTTTTT.

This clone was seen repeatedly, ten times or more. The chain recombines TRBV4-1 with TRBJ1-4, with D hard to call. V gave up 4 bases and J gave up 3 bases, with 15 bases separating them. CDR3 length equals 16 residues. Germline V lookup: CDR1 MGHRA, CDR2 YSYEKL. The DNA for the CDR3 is TGCGCCAGCAGCCGGCAACCCCGGGTCGCTAATGAAAAACTGTTTTTT. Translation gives CASSRQPRVANEKLFF.

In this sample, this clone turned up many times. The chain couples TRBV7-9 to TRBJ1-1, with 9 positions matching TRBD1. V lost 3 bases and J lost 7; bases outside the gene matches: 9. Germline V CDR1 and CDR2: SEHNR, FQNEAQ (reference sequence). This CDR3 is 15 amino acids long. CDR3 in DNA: TGTGCCAGCAGCTTTCTGACAGGGGGTTGGAATGAAGCTTTCTTT. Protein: CASSFLTGGWNEAFF.

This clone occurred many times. The CDR3 here is CASSPRGGSFEQYF. The CDR3, as DNA: TGTGCCAGCAGCCCGAGGGGCGGGAGTTTCGAGCAGTACTTC. The chain links TRBV7-2 to TRBJ2-7; TRBD2 agrees at 7 bases. V shed 5 bases and J 6 bases; nucleotides not matched to a gene: 10. CDR3 size: 14 residues. CDR1 and CDR2 from the germline V gene are SGHTA and FQGNSA.

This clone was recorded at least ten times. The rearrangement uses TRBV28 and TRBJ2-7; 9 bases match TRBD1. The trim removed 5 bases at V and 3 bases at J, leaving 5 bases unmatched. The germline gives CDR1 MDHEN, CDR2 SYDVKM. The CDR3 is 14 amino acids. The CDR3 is CASSPGTGFYEQYF. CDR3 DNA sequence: TGTGCCAGCAGTCCCGGGACAGGGTTCTACGAGCAGTACTTC.

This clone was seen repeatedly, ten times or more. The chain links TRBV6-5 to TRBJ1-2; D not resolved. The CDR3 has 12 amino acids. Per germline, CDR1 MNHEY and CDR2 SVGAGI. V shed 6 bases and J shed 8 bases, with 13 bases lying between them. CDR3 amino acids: CASSYDRGGYTF. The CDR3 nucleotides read TGTGCCAGCAGCTACGATCGCGGGGGCTACACCTTC.

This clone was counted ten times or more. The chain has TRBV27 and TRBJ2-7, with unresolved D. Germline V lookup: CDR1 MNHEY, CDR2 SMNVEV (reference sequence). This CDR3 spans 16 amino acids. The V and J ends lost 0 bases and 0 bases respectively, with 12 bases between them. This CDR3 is CASSLSPRLTSYEQYF. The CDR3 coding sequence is TGTGCCAGCAGTTTATCGCCCAGGCTAACCTCCTACGAGCAGTACTTC.

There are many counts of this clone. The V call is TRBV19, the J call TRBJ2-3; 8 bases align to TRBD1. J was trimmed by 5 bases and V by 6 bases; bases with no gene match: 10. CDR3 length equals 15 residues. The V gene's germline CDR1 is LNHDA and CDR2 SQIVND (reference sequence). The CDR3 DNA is TGTGCCAGTAGCCCCCTTCCCGACAGGGGAGATACGCAGTATTTT. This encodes CASSPLPDRGDTQYF.

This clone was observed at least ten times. CDR3 residues: CATSREGIKRTGANVLTF. CDR3 bases: TGTGCCACCAGCAGAGAGGGGATAAAGCGGACTGGGGCCAACGTCCTGACTTTC. V and J are TRBV15 and TRBJ2-6; possible D gene TRBD2, 5 bases. There are 18 residues in the CDR3. Germline CDR1 and CDR2: LNHNV and YYDKDF (reference sequence). The ends were cut back, 0 bases at V and 2 bases at J, with 14 bases in the middle.

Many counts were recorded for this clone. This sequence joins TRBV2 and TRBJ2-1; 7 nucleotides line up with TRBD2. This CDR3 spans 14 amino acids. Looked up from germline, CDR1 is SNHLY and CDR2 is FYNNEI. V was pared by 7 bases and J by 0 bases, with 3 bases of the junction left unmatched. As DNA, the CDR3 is TGTGCCAGCAAGAGCGGGACCTCCTACAATGAGCAGTTCTTC. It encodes CASKSGTSYNEQFF.

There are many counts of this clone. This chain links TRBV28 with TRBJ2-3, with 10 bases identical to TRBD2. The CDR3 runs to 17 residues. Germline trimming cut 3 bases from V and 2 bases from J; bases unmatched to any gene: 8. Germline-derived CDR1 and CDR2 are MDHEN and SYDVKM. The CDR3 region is CASSFPTLAGDTDTQYF. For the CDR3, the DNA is TGTGCCAGCAGTTTCCCAACGCTAGCGGGGGACACAGATACGCAGTATTTT.

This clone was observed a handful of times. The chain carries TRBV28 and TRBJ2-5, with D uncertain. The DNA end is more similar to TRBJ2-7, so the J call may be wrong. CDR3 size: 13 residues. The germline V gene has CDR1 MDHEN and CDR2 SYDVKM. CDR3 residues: CASRPGPTYEQYF. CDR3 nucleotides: TGTGCCAGCAGACCAGGTCCAACCTACGAGCAGTACTTC.

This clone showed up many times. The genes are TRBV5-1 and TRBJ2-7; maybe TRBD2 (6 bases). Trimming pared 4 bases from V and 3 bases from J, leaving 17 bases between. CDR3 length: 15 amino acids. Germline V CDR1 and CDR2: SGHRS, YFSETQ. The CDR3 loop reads CASSPTDWRDYEQYF. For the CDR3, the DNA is TGCGCCAGCAGCCCGACCGATTGGAGGGACTACGAGCAGTACTTC.

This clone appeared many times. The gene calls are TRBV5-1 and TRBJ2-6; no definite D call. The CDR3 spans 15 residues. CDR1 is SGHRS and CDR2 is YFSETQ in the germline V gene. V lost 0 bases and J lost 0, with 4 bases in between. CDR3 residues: CASSLGSSGANVLTF. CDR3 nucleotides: TGCGCCAGCAGCTTGGGTAGCTCTGGGGCCAACGTCCTGACTTTC.

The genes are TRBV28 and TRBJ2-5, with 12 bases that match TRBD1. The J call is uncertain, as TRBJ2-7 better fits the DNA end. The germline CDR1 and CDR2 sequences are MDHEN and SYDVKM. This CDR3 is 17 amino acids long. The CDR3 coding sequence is TGTGCCAGCAGTTATGTGATTGGGGGACAGGGGGCCCACGAGCAGTACTTC. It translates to CASSYVIGGQGAHEQYF.

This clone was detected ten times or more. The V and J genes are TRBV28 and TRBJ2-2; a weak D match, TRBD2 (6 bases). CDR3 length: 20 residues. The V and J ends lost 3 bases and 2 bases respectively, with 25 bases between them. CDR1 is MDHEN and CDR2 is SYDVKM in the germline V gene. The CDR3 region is CASSFLGLLLVGPNTGELFF. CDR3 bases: TGTGCCAGCAGTTTTTTGGGACTCCTTCTTGTGGGGCCAAACACCGGGGAGCTGTTTTTT.

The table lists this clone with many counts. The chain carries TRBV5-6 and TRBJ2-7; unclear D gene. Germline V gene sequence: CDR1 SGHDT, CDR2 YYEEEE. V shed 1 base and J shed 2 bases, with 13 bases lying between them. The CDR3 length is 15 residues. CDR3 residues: CASSLLAENTYEQYF. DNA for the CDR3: TGTGCCAGCAGCTTGTTGGCGGAGAACACCTACGAGCAGTACTTC. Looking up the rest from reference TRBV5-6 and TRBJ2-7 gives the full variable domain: DAGVTQSPTHLIKTRGQQVTLRCSPKSGHDTVSWYQQALGQGPQFIFQYYEEEERQRGNFPDRFSGHQFPNYSSELNVNALLLGDSALYLCASSLLAENTYEQYFGPGTRLTVT.

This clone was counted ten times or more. CDR3 nucleotides: TGCGCCAGCAGTGAGGGGGGGGTAGAGACCCAGTACTTC. Protein product: CASSEGGVETQYF. The J gene is TRBJ2-5, the V gene TRBV10-2; 7 bases align to TRBD2. The germline CDR1 and CDR2 sequences are WSHSY and SAAADI. V dropped 2 bases and J dropped 4; count of bases not matched to a gene: 1. This CDR3 has 13 residues.

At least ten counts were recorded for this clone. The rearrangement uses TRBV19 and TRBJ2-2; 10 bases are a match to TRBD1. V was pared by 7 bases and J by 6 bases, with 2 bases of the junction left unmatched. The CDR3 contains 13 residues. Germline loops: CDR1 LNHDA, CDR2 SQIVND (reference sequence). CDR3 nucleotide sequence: TGTGCCAGTACCGGGACAGGGGCCGGGGAGCTGTTTTTT. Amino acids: CASTGTGAGELFF. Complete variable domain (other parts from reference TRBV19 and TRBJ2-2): DGGITQSPKYLFRKEGQNVTLSCEQNLNHDAMYWYRQDPGQGLRLIYYSQIVNDFQKGDIAEGYSVSREKKESFPLTVTSAQKNPTAFYLCASTGTGAGELFFGEGSRLTVL.

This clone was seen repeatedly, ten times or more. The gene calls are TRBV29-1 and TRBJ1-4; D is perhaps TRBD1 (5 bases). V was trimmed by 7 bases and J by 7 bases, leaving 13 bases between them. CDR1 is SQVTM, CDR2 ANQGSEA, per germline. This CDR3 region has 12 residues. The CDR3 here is CSGGKDSEKLFF. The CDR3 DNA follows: TGCAGCGGTGGGAAAGACAGTGAAAAACTGTTTTTT. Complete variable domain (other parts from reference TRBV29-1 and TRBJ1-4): SAVISQKPSRDICQRGTSLTIQCQVDSQVTMMFWYRQQPGQSLTLIATANQGSEATYESGFVIDKFPISRPNLTFSTLTVSNMSPEDSSIYLCSGGKDSEKLFFGSGTQLSVL.

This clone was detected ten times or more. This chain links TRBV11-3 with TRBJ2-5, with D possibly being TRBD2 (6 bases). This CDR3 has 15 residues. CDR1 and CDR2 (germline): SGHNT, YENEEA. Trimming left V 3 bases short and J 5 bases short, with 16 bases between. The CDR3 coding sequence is TGTGCCAGCAGCTTCGGGGGACGGTCCGGGGAGACCCAGTACTTC. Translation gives CASSFGGRSGETQYF. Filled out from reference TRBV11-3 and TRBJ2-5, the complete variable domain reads EAGVVQSPRYKIIEKKQPVAFWCNPISGHNTLYWYLQNLGQGPELLIRYENEEAVDDSQLPKDRFSAERLKGVDSTLKIQPAELGDSAVYLCASSFGGRSGETQYFGPGTRLLVL.